What follows is one T cell receptor beta chain and its context. Its antigen is not identified. The data were obtained in a study of T cell responses to AZD1222 COVID-19 vaccine. General study findings and limits: Two doses of AZD1222 preceded a rise in Spike-specific TCR breadth and depth.

Libraries were prepared by immunoSEQ multiplex PCR; TCRdb keeps only in-frame clonotypes and omits some of them. Of some 130,000 clones listed, approximately 83% are singletons. The CDR3 contains 16 residues. Between the trimmed V and J ends, which lost 4 bases and 1 base, there was a span of 17 bases. Germline V gives CDR1 SGHRS, CDR2 YFSETQ. This chain links TRBV5-1 with TRBJ1-1, with D unresolved. Sequenced material: peripheral blood, taken on day 0 of AZD1222 vaccination. The source is an adult in good health. Here the CDR3 DNA reads TGCGCCAGCAGCGCGCTTGCGGACTCGGGGAACACTGAAGCTTTCTTT. Its translation: CASSALADSGNTEAFF. Complete variable domain (other parts from reference TRBV5-1 and TRBJ1-1): KAGVTQTPRYLIKTRGQQVTLSCSPISGHRSVSWYQQTPGQGLQFLFEYFSETQRNKGNFPGRFSGRQFSNSRSEMNVSTLELGDSALYLCASSALADSGNTEAFFGQGTRLTVV.